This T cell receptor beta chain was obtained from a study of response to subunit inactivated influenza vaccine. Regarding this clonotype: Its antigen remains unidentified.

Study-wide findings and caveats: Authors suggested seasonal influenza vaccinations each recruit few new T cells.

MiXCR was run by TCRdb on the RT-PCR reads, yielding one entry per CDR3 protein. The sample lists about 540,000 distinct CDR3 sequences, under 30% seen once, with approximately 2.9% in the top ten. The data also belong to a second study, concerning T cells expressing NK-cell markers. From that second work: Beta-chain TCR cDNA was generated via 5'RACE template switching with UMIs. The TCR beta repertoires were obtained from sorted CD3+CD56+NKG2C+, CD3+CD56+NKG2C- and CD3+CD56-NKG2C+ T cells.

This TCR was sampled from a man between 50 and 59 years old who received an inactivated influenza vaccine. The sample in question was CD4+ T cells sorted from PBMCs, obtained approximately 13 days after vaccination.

CDR3 loop: CASSRMGQTSNEKLFF. DNA for the CDR3: TGCGCCAGCAGCAGGATGGGACAGACCTCTAATGAAAAACTGTTTTTT. V and J are TRBV5-1 and TRBJ1-4; 7 bases are shared with TRBD1. V dropped 4 bases and J dropped 3; count of bases not matched to a gene: 9. Per the germline V gene, CDR1 is SGHRS and CDR2 is YFSETQ. The CDR3 extends over 16 amino acids.